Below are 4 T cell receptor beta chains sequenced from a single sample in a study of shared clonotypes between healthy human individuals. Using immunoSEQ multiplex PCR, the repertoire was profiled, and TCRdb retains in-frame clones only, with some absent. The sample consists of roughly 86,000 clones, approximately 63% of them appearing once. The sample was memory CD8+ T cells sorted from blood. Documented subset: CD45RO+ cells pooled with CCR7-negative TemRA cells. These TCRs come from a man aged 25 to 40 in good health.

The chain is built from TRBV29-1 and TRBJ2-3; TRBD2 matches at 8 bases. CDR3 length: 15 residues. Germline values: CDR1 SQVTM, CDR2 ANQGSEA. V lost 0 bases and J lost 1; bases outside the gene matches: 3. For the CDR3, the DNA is TGCAGCGTTGAAGATCGGGGGGGACGCACAGATACGCAGTATTTT. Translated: CSVEDRGGRTDTQYF.

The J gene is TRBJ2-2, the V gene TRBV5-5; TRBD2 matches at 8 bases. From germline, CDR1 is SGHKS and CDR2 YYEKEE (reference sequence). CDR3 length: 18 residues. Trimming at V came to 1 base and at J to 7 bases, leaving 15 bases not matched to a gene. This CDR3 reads CASSLITSGPQGGGELFF. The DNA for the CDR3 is TGTGCCAGCAGCTTGATCACTAGCGGACCCCAGGGTGGCGGGGAGCTGTTTTTT. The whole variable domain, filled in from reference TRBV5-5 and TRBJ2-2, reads DAGVTQSPTHLIKTRGQQVTLRCSPISGHKSVSWYQQVLGQGPQFIFQYYEKEERGRGNFPDRFSARQFPNYSSELNVNALLLGDSALYLCASSLITSGPQGGGELFFGEGSRLTVL.

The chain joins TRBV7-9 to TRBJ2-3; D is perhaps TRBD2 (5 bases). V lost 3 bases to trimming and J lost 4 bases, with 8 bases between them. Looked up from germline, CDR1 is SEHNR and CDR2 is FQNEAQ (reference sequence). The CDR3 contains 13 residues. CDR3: CASSFLAADTQYF. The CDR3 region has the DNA TGTGCCAGCAGCTTCCTAGCCGCAGATACGCAGTATTTT. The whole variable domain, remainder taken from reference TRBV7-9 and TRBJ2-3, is DTGVSQNPRHKITKRGQNVTFRCDPISEHNRLYWYRQTLGQGPEFLTYFQNEAQLEKSRLLSDRFSAERPKGSFSTLEIQRTEQGDSAMYLCASSFLAADTQYFGPGTRLTVL.

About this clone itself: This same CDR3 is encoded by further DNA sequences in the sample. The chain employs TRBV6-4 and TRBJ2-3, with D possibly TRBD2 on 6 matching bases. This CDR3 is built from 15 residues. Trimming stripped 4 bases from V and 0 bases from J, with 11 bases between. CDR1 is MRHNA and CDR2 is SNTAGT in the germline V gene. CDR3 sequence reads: CASSVSSGSTDTQYF. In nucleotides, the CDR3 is TGTGCCAGCAGTGTCAGTAGCGGCAGCACAGATACGCAGTATTTT.